This TCR beta chain was identified in a study of OX40 agonist ivuxolimab in advanced cancers. The study, taken as a whole, reports: On average, CD8+ T cells showed a greater number of expanded clones than CD4+. At 0.1 to 3.0 mg/kg, CD4+ and CD8+ blood T cells expanded clonally by week 6.

This clone appeared a single time. Its specificity is unknown. The CDR3 runs 15 residues. V was pared by 2 bases and J by 8 bases, with 13 bases between. The germline CDR1 and CDR2 sequences are KGHSH and LQKENI. Measured with immunoSEQ multiplex PCR; TCRdb has only the in-frame clones, and not every one. The data show some 77,000 clones, about 90% seen once. Enrollment shut out patients with autoimmune disease history or systemic immunosuppression. Blood samples were obtained at baseline, cycle 4 day 1, and cycle 7 day 1. This rearrangement joins TRBV18 to TRBJ1-6, with D possibly being TRBD1 (5 bases). This clonotype originated in an adult with an advanced solid tumor such as melanoma, head and neck, liver or kidney cancer. This specimen consisted of CD4+ or CD8+ T cells sorted from blood, obtained in a trial of the OX40 agonist ivuxolimab. The chain's CDR3 is CASSPGARRDSPLHF. The CDR3 DNA is TGTGCCAGCTCACCAGGGGCCCGTCGGGATTCACCCCTCCACTTT.